This T cell receptor beta chain was identified in a study of blood T cells in healthy people across ages. Study conclusions and caveats: Donors of long life had a larger count of naive CD4+ cells and greater diversity than aged donors. Per million T cells, the diversity of TCR beta decreased roughly linearly as age advanced.

At least 6 micrograms of total RNA were extracted per sample. Sample-barcoded 5' priming and a J-beta primer mix drove a second PCR of roughly 7 to 11 cycles. Each cDNA molecule received a tag from a template-switch adaptor that had 12 random nucleotides. TCRdb reprocessed the 5' RACE reads with MiXCR, giving one entry per CDR3 protein. The sample lists roughly 1,500,000 distinct CDR3 sequences, about 31% occurring once. Remarks on this clonotype: As yet, its antigen is unknown.

Per the germline V gene, CDR1 is SQVTM and CDR2 is ANQGSEA. The V and J ends lost 3 bases and 6 bases respectively, with 15 bases between them. The CDR3 covers 14 residues. The J gene is TRBJ2-1, the V gene TRBV29-1; D possibly matches TRBD1 or TRBD2 (5 bases each). Sequenced input: blood. The source of this sequence is a woman aged 25 to 39 in good health. The CDR3 DNA sequence: TGCAGCGTTGACCCGGGACCGAGAGGCAATGAGCAGTTCTTC. Amino acid sequence: CSVDPGPRGNEQFF.